This TCR beta chain was retrieved from a study of PD-L1 blockade in urothelial cancer. Looked up from germline, CDR1 is SGHRS and CDR2 is YFSETQ. The CDR3 has 14 amino acids. V shed 0 bases and J shed 3 bases, with 10 bases lying between them. Libraries were prepared by immunoSEQ multiplex PCR; TCRdb keeps only in-frame clonotypes and omits some of them. The sample lists around 100,000 clones; over 75% were seen once. Time point meaning: pretreatment peripheral blood. This sequence originates from a man aged 55-75 years with urothelial cancer. Sequencing used PBMCs, obtained around atezolizumab (anti-PD-L1) treatment. The J gene is TRBJ2-7, the V gene TRBV5-1; tentatively, D is TRBD1 (5 bases). DNA of the CDR3: TGCGCCAGCAGCTTGGACAGGATGAACTACGAGCAGTACTTC. Translating gives CASSLDRMNYEQYF.